The rows below give T cell receptor beta chains drawn from one sample of a study of cytomegalovirus exposure and HLA in healthy donors. Sequencing used immunoSEQ multiplex PCR; TCRdb keeps in-frame clones, though not all of them. The sample records 60,000 or so clones, roughly 91% being singletons. Sequencing was carried out using PBMCs. The receptors were gathered from a woman between 25 and 40 years old in good health and CMV-seronegative. Each CDR3 is given with its conserved first and last residue. D genes are given only for firm matches. Where a row states a size, it is once, few, many or the class of an expanded clone; other rows omit it.

J gene | clone size | V gene | D gene | CDR3 DNA | CDR3 protein
TRBJ1-4 | . | TRBV7-6 | TRBD1 | TGTGCCAGCAGCCCCCGGGACAGGGGAAATGAAAAACTGTTTTTT | CASSPRDRGNEKLFF
TRBJ1-4 | . | TRBV5-6 | . | TGTGCCAGCAGCCCCGGGACAAGAAATGAAAAACTGTTTTTT | CASSPGTRNEKLFF
TRBJ2-7 | . | TRBV5-4 | TRBD1 | TGTGCCAGCAGCCTCCGAGGGGGCAGGGTCTACGAGCAGTACTTC | CASSLRGGRVYEQYF
TRBJ2-4 | . | TRBV28 | . | TGTGCCAGCAGTTTGAGGCAACCCCTCCGGCACATTCAGTACTTC | CASSLRQPLRHIQYF
TRBJ1-2 | once | TRBV27 | TRBD1 | TGTGCCAGCAGTTTATTCCTCGGACAGGGGGCTGGCTACACCTTC | CASSLFLGQGAGYTF
TRBJ2-2 | . | TRBV11-2 | . | TGTGCCAGCAGCTTAGCCCCGCGGTACACCGGGGAGCTGTTTTTT | CASSLAPRYTGELFF
TRBJ2-3 | . | TRBV30 | . | TGTGCCGGCCAGGGTCCCACAGATACGCAGTATTTT | CAGQGPTDTQYF
TRBJ2-3 | once | TRBV7-9 | TRBD2 | TGTGCCAGCAGGAGGACTAGCGGGATGGATACGCAGTATTTT | CASRRTSGMDTQYF
TRBJ2-7 | . | TRBV6-4 | TRBD1 | TGTGCCAGCACCGACAGGGGATCCTACGAGCAGTACTTC | CASTDRGSYEQYF
TRBJ2-1 | . | TRBV18 | . | TGTGCCAGCTCACCGATCACTCCCAATGAGCAGTTCTTC | CASSPITPNEQFF